The 11 T cell receptor beta chains given below trace back to one sample, sequenced in a study of blood T cells in healthy people across ages. A J-beta primer mix and a sample-barcoded 5' primer were used in a second PCR of roughly 7 to 12 cycles. In TCRdb, the 5' RACE reads were re-called with MiXCR into one record per CDR3 protein. The table lists 800,000 to 950,000 distinct CDR3 sequences, almost 30% of them singletons, with 10% in the top ten. These records were also assigned to another study, of T cells of mothers and their children.

Material: blood. Every receptor here comes from a woman between 40 and 50 years old in good health.

The V gene is TRBV27, the J gene TRBJ1-1; 8 bases map to TRBD1. The CDR3 covers 15 residues. CDR1 and CDR2 (germline): MNHEY, SMNVEV (reference sequence). Trimming cost V 0 bases and J 4 bases; bases outside gene matches: 4. The CDR3 protein is CASSLSHRGTTEAFF. CDR3 nucleotides: TGTGCCAGCAGTTTATCCCACAGGGGGACCACTGAAGCTTTCTTT.

The V call is TRBV7-8, the J call TRBJ1-4, with 10 bases matching TRBD1. V was clipped by 5 bases and J by 3 bases; unmatched bases: 6. The CDR3 covers 16 residues. Per the germline V gene, CDR1 is SGHVS and CDR2 is FQNEAQ. This CDR3 reads CASSPGTGVANEKLFF. The CDR3 coding sequence is TGTGCCAGCAGCCCCGGGACAGGGGTCGCTAATGAAAAACTGTTTTTT.

This clonotype was detected many times. The V and J genes are TRBV9 and TRBJ2-3; D is uncertain. This CDR3 comprises 14 residues. Germline CDR1 reads SGDLS; CDR2 reads YYNGEE. V lost 4 bases and J 4 bases, leaving 13 bases between the germline ends. CDR3 DNA: TGTGCCAGCAGCCCCCGACGAGGCCCAGATACGCAGTATTTT. As protein: CASSPRRGPDTQYF.

This clonotype has only a few counts. The chain employs TRBV11-1 and TRBJ2-3; perhaps D is TRBD1 or TRBD2 (6 bases each). The CDR3 has 16 amino acids. Germline V lookup: CDR1 SGHAT, CDR2 FQDESV (reference sequence). V lost 3 bases to trimming and J lost 2 bases, with 15 bases between them. CDR3 bases: TGTGCCAGCAGCTTTGGAGGGGGTGAAAACACAGATACGCAGTATTTT. Its protein product is CASSFGGGENTDTQYF.

To note about this clonotype: Sequence at one end of the junction differs from germline and may be a read error. This chain uses TRBV4-1 with TRBJ1-5, with a weak D call TRBD1 (6 bases). The CDR3 has 16 residues. CDR1 is MGHRA, CDR2 YSYEKL, per germline. The CDR3 spells CVSSQDGGLGNQPQHF. The CDR3 DNA sequence: TGCGTCAGCAGCCAAGACGGGGGCTTGGGGAATCAGCCCCAGCATTTT.

This clonotype appeared many times. J is TRBJ2-7 and V is TRBV6-1; D is perhaps TRBD1 or TRBD2 (5 bases each). Germline-derived CDR1 and CDR2 are MNHNS and SASEGT. This CDR3 spans 14 amino acids. V lost 5 bases, J lost 7 bases, and 18 bases lay in between. The CDR3 loop is CASSRDRTLGEQYF. CDR3 in DNA: TGTGCCAGCAGTAGGGACCGAACATTGGGGGAGCAGTACTTC.

The chain combines TRBV28 with TRBJ2-1, with 10 bases identical to TRBD1. The CDR3 runs 15 residues. The germline gives CDR1 MDHEN, CDR2 SYDVKM. V shed 5 bases, J shed 7 bases, and the junction held 8 bases outside the gene matches. The DNA of the CDR3 is TGTGCCAGCAGTGAGGACAGGGGGGGGGATAATGAGCAGTTCTTC. Its translation is CASSEDRGGDNEQFF.

Concerning this clonotype itself: Germline and junction disagree at one end, which may indicate a read error. This sequence joins TRBV28 and TRBJ1-5; D gene uncertain. CDR3 size: 15 residues. Germline CDR1 reads MDHEN; CDR2 reads SYDVKM. As DNA, the CDR3 is TGTGTCAGCATTACCCGGGAGCTGAGCAATCAGCCCCAGCATTTT. Protein: CVSITRELSNQPQHF.

This clonotype has only a few counts. The rearrangement joins TRBV20-1 to TRBJ1-2; 9 bases map to TRBD1. Trimming took 3 bases from V and 7 from J; bases not matched to a gene: 9. The germline gives CDR1 DFQATT, CDR2 SNEGSKA (reference sequence). CDR3 length: 14 residues. The CDR3: CSASPGQGLGGYTF. As DNA, the CDR3 is TGCAGTGCTAGCCCGGGACAGGGTCTAGGTGGCTACACCTTC.

Remarks on this clonotype: Given a much more abundant clone one base away, this may be a read error. This chain links TRBV27 with TRBJ2-1; 8 nucleotides match TRBD2. The tail of the sequence fits TRBJ2-7 better, so the J call may be wrong. The CDR3 contains 15 residues. The germline V gene encodes CDR1 MNHEY and CDR2 SMNVEV (reference sequence). The CDR3 loop reads CASSFGGVNYNEQYF. In nucleotides, the CDR3 is TGTGCCAGCAGTTTCGGGGGGGTAAACTACAATGAGCAGTACTTC.

This clonotype was counted a few times. The chain combines TRBV3-1 with TRBJ1-2, with TRBD1 identical over 7 bases. The CDR3 covers 13 residues. After removal of 6 bases from V and 7 bases from J, the junction contained 8 bases not matched to a gene. Per the germline V gene, CDR1 is LGHDT and CDR2 is YNNKEL (reference sequence). CDR3 coding DNA: TGTGCCAGCAGAGCGGGGACAGTCTCTGGCTACACCTTC. Its translation: CASRAGTVSGYTF. The full variable domain, its missing parts supplied by reference TRBV3-1 and TRBJ1-2, is DTAVSQTPKYLVTQMGNDKSIKCEQNLGHDTMYWYKQDSKKFLKIMFSYNNKELIINETVPNRFSPKSPDKAHLNLHINSLELGDSAVYFCASRAGTVSGYTFGSGTRLTVV.